This TCR beta chain comes out of a study of blood T cell repertoires in COVID-19. The wider study: Italy, Spain and the United States were the sources of the convalescent and acute COVID-19 samples. Sources were T cells, B-cell-depleted T cells, or PBMCs; the material itself was cDNA or gDNA.

Authors' analysis steps: Reference gene primer amplification gave nucleated cell count estimates. The data were produced by immunoSEQ multiplex PCR, yet TCRdb's version contains in-frame clones alone and is incomplete. V and J calls and clone size are those listed in that table; D and trimming were worked out from the DNA. The sample yields 100,000 to 150,000 clones, roughly 80% seen once. This CDR3 spans 16 amino acids. Sequencing was carried out using peripheral blood. The J gene is TRBJ1-3, the V gene TRBV21-1; the table's D call of TRBD1 was not tested on the DNA. TRBV21-1 counts as a pseudogene. The sequence derives from a woman aged 45-65 years with acute or convalescent COVID-19. Here the CDR3 DNA reads TGTGCCAGCAGCATCTCCGGGACAGCCTCTGGAAACACCATATATTTT. This translates into CASSISGTASGNTIYF.